The following is a TCR beta chain sequence with its context. This entry comes from a study of cytomegalovirus exposure and HLA in healthy donors. The CDR3 loop spans 12 amino acids. Trimming removed 1 base from V and 3 bases from J, with 6 bases in between. Germline V gene sequence: CDR1 GTSNPN, CDR2 SVGIG (reference sequence). It was with 60 Vbeta and 13 Jbeta primers that the PCR ran. The protocol was immunoSEQ multiplex PCR, while the TCRdb copy is restricted to in-frame clones and leaves out a portion. The sample contains around 97,000 clones, 76% of which appear only once. Sequenced material: PBMCs. This chain joins TRBV30 and TRBJ1-2; a weak D match, TRBD1 (5 bases). This receptor was identified in a young woman in good health and CMV-seropositive. CDR3 sequence: CAWSGGDYGYTF. DNA for the CDR3: TGTGCCTGGAGTGGGGGGGACTATGGCTACACCTTC.